A selection of T cell receptor beta chains follows, all from one sample in a study of blood T cell repertoires in COVID-19. Clones were read by immunoSEQ multiplex PCR, and TCRdb kept only the in-frame ones, dropping some. The sample lists 300,000 to 400,000 clones, approximately 87% seen once, with around 6% in the top ten. Sequencing input: peripheral blood. All receptors come from a woman aged 45 to 65 with COVID-19, enrolled during active disease. Each CDR3 is given with its conserved first and last residue. A D gene is named only where the DNA matches it firmly. A row's size may be missing; if present it is once, few, many or a size class.

D gene	clone size	J gene	V gene	CDR3 DNA	CDR3 protein
TRBD1	once	TRBJ1-1	TRBV30	TGTGCCTGGAGGGGACAGGGAAACACTGAAGCTTTCTTT	CAWRGQGNTEAFF
-	-	TRBJ2-1	TRBV4-1	TGCGCCAGCAAGCTAGCTCTCGGGGTCGATGAGCAGTTCTTC	CASKLALGVDEQFF
TRBD2	-	TRBJ2-7	TRBV7-2	TGTGCCAGCAGCCCCTCCGGGACTAGCTACGAGCAGTACTTC	CASSPSGTSYEQYF
TRBD2	few	TRBJ2-7	TRBV5-4	TGTGCCAGCAGACTGACTAGCGGGACTCCCGGGGAGCAGTACTTC	CASRLTSGTPGEQYF
TRBD1	few	TRBJ1-5	TRBV11-2	TGTGCCAGCAGCCAGGACAGGTTTCAGCCCCAGCATTTT	CASSQDRFQPQHF
TRBD1	once	TRBJ2-7	TRBV6-2/TRBV6-3	TGTGCCAGCAGCCTGACAGGGGCCTACGAGCAGTACTTC	CASSLTGAYEQYF
-	-	TRBJ2-3	TRBV3-1/TRBV3-2	TGTGCCAGCAGCCAACAGATTAACCTTCAGCGCTATACGCAGTATTTT	CASSQQINLQRYTQYF
-	few	TRBJ2-7	TRBV27	TGTGCCAGCAGTTTAACAGAGTCCTACGAGCAGTACTTC	CASSLTESYEQYF
TRBD1	-	TRBJ1-1	TRBV11-3	TGTGCCAGCAGCTCACAGCCGACAGGGGGCACTGAAGCTTTCTTT	CASSSQPTGGTEAFF
TRBD1	-	TRBJ1-5	TRBV19	TGTGCCAGTAGTGACAGGGGTTACCATCAGCCCCAGCATTTT	CASSDRGYHQPQHF
TRBD2	-	TRBJ2-1	TRBV5-1	TGCGCCAGCAGCTCCTGGACTAGCGGGAGGGGGGATGAGCAGTTCTTC	CASSSWTSGRGDEQFF
TRBD2	-	TRBJ2-7	TRBV27	TGTGCCAGCAGTTTGGGCGGGAGGAGGAACGAGCAGTACTTC	CASSLGGRRNEQYF
TRBD2	-	TRBJ2-1	TRBV19	TGTGCCAGTAGTTCTGGACTAGGAGGGGTTGAGCAGTTCTTC	CASSSGLGGVEQFF
-	-	TRBJ1-4	TRBV7-8	TGTGCCAGCAGCTTAGGAAACAGCAATGAAAAACTGTTTTTT	CASSLGNSNEKLFF
TRBD2	-	TRBJ2-3	TRBV30	TGTGCCTGGAGGCCGCCGGGACTACCCACAGATACGCAGTATTTT	CAWRPPGLPTDTQYF
-	-	TRBJ2-1	TRBV10-3	TGTGCCATCAGTGAGTCGACTCCCTACAATGAGCAGTTCTTC	CAISESTPYNEQFF
-	once	TRBJ2-5	TRBV20-1	TGCAGTGCTAGTGGTTCTTTCGGGCGGATAGCGGAGACCCAGTACTTC	CSASGSFGRIAETQYF
TRBD1	-	TRBJ2-1	TRBV7-2	TGTGCCAGCAGCTTAGTTGGGACAGCGAAAATGAAAAGCTACAATGAGCAGTTCTTC	CASSLVGTAKMKSYNEQFF
-	-	TRBJ1-3	TRBV5-1	TGCGCCAGCAGCCCGTTGTCGTCTGGAAACACCATATATTTT	CASSPLSSGNTIYF
-	few	TRBJ1-1	TRBV7-9	TGTGCCAGCAGCCCTTCCAGGGCAATGAACACTGAAGCTTTCTTT	CASSPSRAMNTEAFF
-	-	TRBJ2-7	TRBV3-1/TRBV3-2	TGTGCCAGCAGCTTCCGAGCAGGGCAGGGCTACGAGCAGTACTTC	CASSFRAGQGYEQYF
TRBD2	-	TRBJ2-5	TRBV18	TGTGCCAGCTCACCACGGGCTAGCGGTAAAGAGACCCAGTACTTC	CASSPRASGKETQYF
-	-	TRBJ1-2	TRBV6-5	TGTGCCAGCAGACCCACGGCGGGTGGCTACACCTTC	CASRPTAGGYTF
TRBD1	-	TRBJ2-2	TRBV7-8	TGTGCCAGCAGCATGGGACAGGGGCCCACCGGGGAGCTGTTTTTT	CASSMGQGPTGELFF
-	-	TRBJ1-6	TRBV5-1	TGCGCCAGCAGCTTGGAGCTAGGGGGCTCCTATAATTCACCCCTCCACTTT	CASSLELGGSYNSPLHF
-	-	TRBJ1-1	TRBV6-5	TGTGCCAGCACCGGGGGTAGGAGGACTGAAGCTTTCTTT	CASTGGRRTEAFF
-	-	TRBJ1-1	TRBV4-2	TGTGCCAGCAGCCAAGCAGGCGCGAATCCCAACACTGAAGCTTTCTTT	CASSQAGANPNTEAFF
-	-	TRBJ1-3	TRBV3-1/TRBV3-2	TGTGCCAGCAGCCGAGCGAGGGGGAACGGAAACACCATATATTTT	CASSRARGNGNTIYF
-	-	TRBJ1-3	TRBV28	TGTGCCAGCAGTTTCGCGGGGGCTGGAAACACCATATATTTT	CASSFAGAGNTIYF
-	-	TRBJ2-5	TRBV14	TGTGCCAGCAGCCAAGGGGCCATAGGGAGAGAGACCCAGTACTTC	CASSQGAIGRETQYF
TRBD2	-	TRBJ2-3	TRBV27	TGTGCCAGCAGTTCGAAACTAGCGGGATGGGCAGATACGCAGTATTTT	CASSSKLAGWADTQYF
-	-	TRBJ1-5	TRBV27	TGTGCCAGCGGGGTTTGGAGGGCTGGGGCCAATCAGCCCCAGCATTTT	CASGVWRAGANQPQHF
-	-	TRBJ1-2	TRBV6-5	TGTGCCAGCAGTCCCCGCTCACAGGGCGGATATGGCTACACCTTC	CASSPRSQGGYGYTF
-	-	TRBJ2-7	TRBV2	TGTGCCAGCAGTGAAACAGGCCACGAGCAGTACTTC	CASSETGHEQYF
-	-	TRBJ1-4	TRBV19	TGTGCCAGTAGTATACGGGGGGGCCGTAGTGAAAAACTGTTTTTT	CASSIRGGRSEKLFF
TRBD2	-	TRBJ2-7	TRBV7-2	TGTGCCAGCAGCACCAGCGGGAGGGCTACTGAGCAGTACTTC	CASSTSGRATEQYF
-	-	TRBJ2-2	TRBV20-1	TGCAGTGCTAGTCGGGGGTGGGGCGGGGAGCTGTTTTTT	CSASRGWGGELFF
TRBD2	-	TRBJ2-2	TRBV27	TGTGCCAGCAGTCCCTCAGGACTAGCGGGATTCCCCGGGGAGCTGTTTTTT	CASSPSGLAGFPGELFF
-	-	TRBJ2-1	TRBV24-1	TGTGCCACCAGTGGGAGCCGGGACAACTACAATGAGCAGTTCTTC	CATSGSRDNYNEQFF
TRBD1	-	TRBJ1-2	TRBV24-1	TGTGCCACCAGTGGGACAGGGGCCCGCTATGGCTACACCTTC	CATSGTGARYGYTF
TRBD2	-	TRBJ2-7	TRBV6-4	TGTGCCAGCAGTGACTCGGACCTAGCGGGAGGAACCTACGAGCAGTACTTC	CASSDSDLAGGTYEQYF
-	-	TRBJ1-3	TRBV5-1	TGCGCCAGCAGCTTGTGGCAGGGATCTGGAAACACCATATATTTT	CASSLWQGSGNTIYF
TRBD2	-	TRBJ2-3	TRBV19	TGTGCCAGTAGTATCGCGGGGAGGGCTTTCAGCACAGATACGCAGTATTTT	CASSIAGRAFSTDTQYF
TRBD1	-	TRBJ1-2	TRBV10-2	TGCGCCAGCAGTGACCTGGGGGGGACAGGTGGTGGCTACACCTTC	CASSDLGGTGGGYTF
TRBD1	-	TRBJ2-1	TRBV24-1	TGTGCCACCAGTGAACAAGGGCAGGGGGCGCGGAATGAGCAGTTCTTC	CATSEQGQGARNEQFF
TRBD2	-	TRBJ2-3	TRBV5-1	TGCGCCAGCAGCCCCTGGACTAGCGGGAGGGCGGGCACAGATACGCAGTATTTT	CASSPWTSGRAGTDTQYF
TRBD2	-	TRBJ2-5	TRBV7-2	TGTGCCAGCAGCCTGAGCGGGAGGGCGGAGACCCAGTACTTC	CASSLSGRAETQYF
-	-	TRBJ1-1	TRBV6-6	TGTGCCAGCAGCGGGGCACGAACCCGGGAGGAAGCTTTCTTT	CASSGARTREEAFF
TRBD1	-	TRBJ1-4	TRBV19	TGTGCCAGTAGTATCGGGACAGGTCTAGAAAAACTGTTTTTT	CASSIGTGLEKLFF
TRBD1	-	TRBJ2-7	TRBV4-1	TGCGCCAGCAGCCAAGATTTAGGACAGGGGGCGCGGGAGCAGTACTTC	CASSQDLGQGAREQYF
TRBD1	-	TRBJ1-2	TRBV5-1	TGCGCCAGCAGCGCCGGGACAGGCGGCCGCGGCTACACCTTC	CASSAGTGGRGYTF
-	once	TRBJ2-3	TRBV24-1	TGTGCCACCAGTGAATCAACAGATACGCAGTATTTT	CATSESTDTQYF
-	-	TRBJ1-5	TRBV10-3	TGTGCCATCGGTAGGGGCCATCAGCCCCAGCATTTT	CAIGRGHQPQHF
TRBD1	-	TRBJ2-1	TRBV24-1	TGTGCCACCAGGGACAGGGGAAATGAGCAGTTCTTC	CATRDRGNEQFF
-	-	TRBJ2-2	TRBV24-1	TGTGCCACCAGTGGACAAACGCAGGGGAACACCGGGGAGCTGTTTTTT	CATSGQTQGNTGELFF
TRBD2	-	TRBJ2-7	TRBV5-1	TGCGCCAGCAGCTCGAGACTAGCGGACTCTCAAAGGAGCTCCTACGAGCAGTACTTC	CASSSRLADSQRSSYEQYF
-	-	TRBJ2-7	TRBV6-2/TRBV6-3	TGTGCCAGCAGTTACAGTCAGGGTAAGCCCTACGAGCAGTACTTC	CASSYSQGKPYEQYF
-	-	TRBJ2-1	TRBV7-9	TGTGCCAGCAGCTCCCCGACTGGCTCCTACAATGAGCAGTTCTTC	CASSSPTGSYNEQFF
-	-	TRBJ1-1	TRBV11-1	TGTGCCAGCAGCATCCGGACAGCGAACACTGAAGCTTTCTTT	CASSIRTANTEAFF